The next 26 T cell receptor beta chains were all read from a single sample in a study of radiotherapy plus CTLA-4 blockade in lung cancer. The assay was immunoSEQ multiplex PCR, and TCRdb's table has in-frame clones only and misses some. The sample holds around 56,000 clones; more than 60% are singletons and the top ten take 15% to 20%. The input for sequencing was peripheral blood, taken from a patient treated with radiotherapy plus ipilimumab. The receptors were sampled from a human donor with non-small cell lung cancer who had a complete response to radiotherapy plus ipilimumab.

The table lists this clone with a few counts. This chain uses TRBV7-9 with TRBJ2-1; possibly TRBD1 for D (5 bases). The V end lost 4 bases, the J end lost 0 bases, and 13 bases lay between the germline ends. This CDR3 is built from 16 residues. Germline loops: CDR1 SEHNR, CDR2 FQNEAQ (reference sequence). CDR3 in amino acids: CASSSNRPSSYNEQFF. The DNA for the CDR3 is TGTGCCAGCAGCTCCAACAGGCCCAGCTCCTACAATGAGCAGTTCTTC.

The gene calls are TRBV28 and TRBJ1-2; 9 bases align to TRBD1. From germline, CDR1 is MDHEN and CDR2 SYDVKM. V dropped 6 bases and J dropped 7; count of bases not matched to a gene: 9. The length of the CDR3 is 14 residues. The CDR3 loop is CASRRAGQGFGYTF. The CDR3 region has the DNA TGTGCCAGCAGGCGTGCGGGACAGGGCTTTGGCTACACCTTC.

The rearrangement links TRBV10-3 to TRBJ2-5, with TRBD2 identical over 10 bases. Germline CDR1 reads ENHRY; CDR2 reads SYGVKD. The CDR3 has 13 amino acids. The V gene end was trimmed by 10 bases and the J gene end by 0 bases; junction bases not matched to a gene: 2. For the CDR3, the DNA is TGTGCCACCGGGACTAGCGACCAAGAGACCCAGTACTTC. Protein product: CATGTSDQETQYF.

This chain joins TRBV6-1 and TRBJ1-1; D unresolved. The CDR3 is 12 amino acids. The V end was cut by 2 bases, the J end by 11 bases, with 12 bases between. Looked up from germline, CDR1 is MNHNS and CDR2 is SASEGT. The CDR3 here is CASSESPNRAFF. The CDR3 DNA follows: TGTGCCAGCAGTGAAAGCCCTAACCGGGCTTTCTTT.

The V call is TRBV19, the J call TRBJ2-7; 11 positions match TRBD1. This CDR3 is 14 amino acids long. Germline CDR1 is LNHDA and CDR2 is SQIVND (reference sequence). Unmatched junction bases numbered 5, after V lost 5 bases and J lost 5 bases. The CDR3 protein is CASSVGQGVNEQYF. The CDR3 DNA is TGTGCCAGTAGTGTGGGACAGGGGGTGAACGAGCAGTACTTC.

In this sample, this clone turned up once. This chain joins TRBV12-5 and TRBJ1-1; TRBD1 matches 12 bases. This CDR3 has 16 amino acids. Germline loops: CDR1 LGHNT, CDR2 FRNRAP. The V gene end was trimmed by 0 bases and the J gene end by 6 bases; junction bases not matched to a gene: 5. The CDR3 DNA follows: TGTGCTAGTGGTTTGGTTGGGACAGGGGGCACCCCTGAAGCTTTCTTT. It is translated as CASGLVGTGGTPEAFF.

V is TRBV6-6 and J is TRBJ2-5, with 14 bases lining up with TRBD2. The last part of the DNA fits TRBJ2-7 better; the J call may be wrong. This CDR3 is 16 amino acids long. The V gene's germline CDR1 is MNHNY and CDR2 SVGAGI (reference sequence). The CDR3 loop reads CASSSTSGGAQYEQYF. Here the CDR3 DNA reads TGTGCCAGCAGCTCGACTAGCGGGGGGGCCCAGTACGAGCAGTACTTC.

This rearrangement joins TRBV6-5 to TRBJ2-2, with a tentative D call TRBD2 (6 bases). V shed 7 bases and J shed 7 bases, with 19 bases lying between them. The germline V gene encodes CDR1 MNHEY and CDR2 SVGAGI. This CDR3 is 15 amino acids long. CDR3 nucleotides: TGTGCCAGCACCCTGGGAGGTACGGATGGCGGGGAGCTGTTTTTT. This sequence encodes CASTLGGTDGGELFF.

The gene calls are TRBV30 and TRBJ2-1; tentative D call: TRBD2 (8 bases). The germline gives CDR1 GTSNPN, CDR2 SVGIG (reference sequence). The CDR3 has 15 residues. Trimming left V 2 bases short and J 8 bases short, with 19 bases between. CDR3 nucleotide sequence: TGTGCCTGGAGTATAGCGGGACAGCCTAGGGATGAGCAGTTCTTC. Protein product: CAWSIAGQPRDEQFF.

The CDR3 nucleotides read TGTGCCAGCTCACCGGAGACAGACACAGATACGCAGTATTTT. Its translation: CASSPETDTDTQYF. V and J are TRBV18 and TRBJ2-3; tentatively, D is TRBD1 (5 bases). V gave up 3 bases and J gave up 2 bases, with 9 bases separating them. The CDR3 sequence is 14 residues long. CDR1 is KGHSH, CDR2 LQKENI, per germline.

The chain combines TRBV5-1 with TRBJ1-2; TRBD1 might be the D (5 bases). Germline CDR1 reads SGHRS; CDR2 reads YFSETQ. The CDR3 covers 14 residues. V was trimmed by 4 bases and J by 3 bases, leaving 13 bases between them. The CDR3 sequence: CASSPSGGDYGYTF. In DNA, the CDR3 is TGCGCCAGCAGCCCCTCGGGGGGAGACTATGGCTACACCTTC.

This chain joins TRBV9 and TRBJ2-2; D perhaps matches TRBD2 (7 bases). Trimming pared 7 bases from V and 4 bases from J, leaving 14 bases between. The germline V gene encodes CDR1 SGDLS and CDR2 YYNGEE. The CDR3 is made up of 14 amino acids. CDR3 amino acids: CASRAGALTGELFF. The CDR3 DNA reads as TGTGCCAGCCGGGCGGGGGCGCTCACCGGGGAGCTGTTTTTT.

The V and J genes are TRBV5-1 and TRBJ1-2, with D hard to call. The CDR3 consists of 12 residues. The V gene's germline CDR1 is SGHRS and CDR2 YFSETQ. Trimming stripped 4 bases from V and 5 bases from J, with 9 bases between. The CDR3 region is CASSGDFYGYTF. As DNA, the CDR3 is TGCGCCAGCAGCGGTGACTTTTATGGCTACACCTTC.

This rearrangement joins TRBV27 to TRBJ2-5; 9 bases align to TRBD2. The V segment lost 3 bases and the J segment 7 bases; nucleotides outside the gene matches: 6. The CDR3 covers 14 residues. CDR1 and CDR2 (germline): MNHEY, SMNVEV (reference sequence). CDR3 sequence: CASSFSISGGTQYF. The CDR3 coding sequence is TGTGCCAGCAGTTTTTCGATTAGCGGGGGGACCCAGTACTTC.

This clone was counted a single time. This chain uses TRBV9 with TRBJ2-7; 7 nucleotides line up with TRBD2. Germline CDR1 and CDR2: SGDLS and YYNGEE. This CDR3 is 14 amino acids long. The J segment lost 7 bases and the V segment lost 5 bases, leaving 12 bases of the junction unmatched. The CDR3 sequence: CASSADSWGGEQYV. CDR3 sequence (DNA): TGTGCCAGCAGTGCTGACTCGTGGGGGGGAGAGCAGTACGTC.

In its sample, this clone was seen a few times. The chain carries TRBV5-6 and TRBJ1-1, with 7 bases lining up with TRBD1. In germline, CDR1 is SGHDT, CDR2 YYEEEE. V trimming: 2 bases; J trimming: 10 bases; junction bases outside the gene matches: 11. This CDR3 has 14 amino acids. The CDR3 region is CASSFTSRTGGAFF. The CDR3, as DNA: TGTGCCAGCAGCTTTACTAGTAGGACAGGTGGAGCTTTCTTT. The full variable domain, its missing parts supplied by reference TRBV5-6 and TRBJ1-1, is DAGVTQSPTHLIKTRGQQVTLRCSPKSGHDTVSWYQQALGQGPQFIFQYYEEEERQRGNFPDRFSGHQFPNYSSELNVNALLLGDSALYLCASSFTSRTGGAFFGQGTRLTVV.

The genes are TRBV2 and TRBJ1-5; 10 bases match TRBD1. Per germline, CDR1 SNHLY and CDR2 FYNNEI. V was clipped by 6 bases and J by 2 bases; unmatched bases: 1. The CDR3 covers 14 residues. The CDR3 nucleotides are TGTGCCAGCAGCGGGACAGGGGGCAATCAGCCCCAGCATTTT. Translated: CASSGTGGNQPQHF. Using reference TRBV2 and TRBJ1-5 for the parts outside the CDR3, the full variable domain is EPEVTQTPSHQVTQMGQEVILRCVPISNHLYFYWYRQILGQKVEFLVSFYNNEISEKSEIFDDQFSVERPDGSNFTLKIRSTKLEDSAMYFCASSGTGGNQPQHFGDGTRLSIL.

J is TRBJ2-1 and V is TRBV15; D may be TRBD2 (5 bases). Germline CDR1 LNHNV, CDR2 YYDKDF (reference sequence). CDR3 length: 13 residues. The germline V and J ends were trimmed by 1 base and 4 bases, with 5 bases remaining between them. In DNA, the CDR3 is TGTGCCACCAGCAGAGGGACTTACAATGAGCAGTTCTTC. It codes for CATSRGTYNEQFF.

The rearrangement joins TRBV6-5 to TRBJ2-7; TRBD2 might be the D (6 bases). CDR3 length equals 15 residues. With 0 bases removed from V and 3 bases from J, the gap between germline ends came to 12 bases. The germline V gene encodes CDR1 MNHEY and CDR2 SVGAGI. This CDR3 is CASSYSGGTDYEQYF. CDR3 coding DNA: TGTGCCAGCAGTTACTCTGGCGGGACCGACTACGAGCAGTACTTC.

The rearrangement links TRBV6-5 to TRBJ1-1, with TRBD1 matching over 10 bases. V dropped 6 bases and J dropped 5; count of bases not matched to a gene: 6. There are 14 residues in the CDR3. The germline gives CDR1 MNHEY, CDR2 SVGAGI. The chain's CDR3 is CASRLGQGWTEAFF. The CDR3 nucleotides are TGTGCCAGCAGGCTGGGACAGGGGTGGACTGAAGCTTTCTTT.

This rearrangement joins TRBV7-2 to TRBJ1-6; TRBD1 agrees at 8 bases. The CDR3 sequence is 15 residues long. V dropped 6 bases and J dropped 6; count of bases not matched to a gene: 7. Germline V gene sequence: CDR1 SGHTA, CDR2 FQGNSA. The CDR3 spells CASSSGTGPNSPLHF. CDR3 sequence (DNA): TGTGCCAGCAGTTCCGGGACAGGCCCTAATTCACCCCTCCACTTT.

The chain combines TRBV11-2 with TRBJ1-1; D gene unclear. The length of the CDR3 is 14 residues. The V end lost 2 bases, the J end lost 0 bases, and 7 bases lay between the germline ends. Per the germline V gene, CDR1 is SGHAT and CDR2 is FQNNGV. The CDR3 DNA is TGTGCCAGCAGCTTAAGGCAGGTGAACACTGAAGCTTTCTTT. Its protein product is CASSLRQVNTEAFF. Filled out from reference TRBV11-2 and TRBJ1-1, the complete variable domain reads EAGVAQSPRYKIIEKRQSVAFWCNPISGHATLYWYQQILGQGPKLLIQFQNNGVVDDSQLPKDRFSAERLKGVDSTLKIQPAKLEDSAVYLCASSLRQVNTEAFFGQGTRLTVV.

V and J are TRBV15 and TRBJ1-6; no clear D gene. V lost 5 bases and J lost 0, with 14 bases in between. The CDR3 consists of 17 residues. Germline values: CDR1 LNHNV, CDR2 YYDKDF (reference sequence). The CDR3 loop reads CATSSEFEGSYNSPLHF. For the CDR3, the DNA is TGTGCCACCAGCTCCGAATTTGAGGGCTCCTATAATTCACCCCTCCACTTT.

This chain links TRBV7-8 with TRBJ1-5, with D unresolved. Trimming removed 4 bases from V and 5 bases from J, with 24 bases in between. CDR3 length equals 18 residues. The V gene's germline CDR1 is SGHVS and CDR2 FQNEAQ. CDR3 nucleotide sequence: TGTGCCAGCAGCTCCCTATACCGTTCCCGGGGTCCCGATCAGCCCCAGCATTTT. It encodes CASSSLYRSRGPDQPQHF.

V and J are TRBV7-9 and TRBJ2-1; perhaps TRBD1 as D (6 bases). Germline CDR1 SEHNR, CDR2 FQNEAQ (reference sequence). The CDR3 length is 14 residues. The V and J ends lost 0 bases and 4 bases respectively, with 7 bases between them. CDR3 nucleotides: TGTGCCAGCAGCTTAGCACAGGGTTACAATGAGCAGTTCTTC. Translating gives CASSLAQGYNEQFF.

The genes are TRBV6-5 and TRBJ2-2, with TRBD1 identical over 8 bases. CDR1 and CDR2 (germline): MNHEY, SVGAGI. Trimming cost V 2 bases and J 9 bases; bases outside gene matches: 2. This CDR3 region has 13 residues. CDR3 bases: TGTGCCAGCAGTTACCGACAGGGGAGGGAGCTGTTTTTT. It codes for CASSYRQGRELFF.